Sequencing of this T cell receptor (beta chain) was carried out in a study of response to subunit inactivated influenza vaccine. Germline-derived CDR1 and CDR2 are SGHAT and FQNNGV. The germline V and J ends were trimmed by 1 base and 6 bases, with 10 bases remaining between them. The CDR3 is 13 amino acids. This clonotype was seen a handful of times. TCRdb recomputed calls from the RT-PCR reads with MiXCR, one row per CDR3 protein. The sample carries about 540,000 distinct CDR3 sequences, 20% to 25% recorded once. The same sample was also studied in work on T cells expressing NK-cell markers. That paper states: Scientists made TCR beta cDNA using 5'RACE template switching with UMIs. An anti-gamma-delta TCR antibody was added in several experiments. It restricted sorting to alpha-beta TCR-expressing T cells. The study found dominant NKG2C+ clonotypes at roughly 1.0-7.0% of CD8+ T cells in five or six donors.

The sequence was obtained from a man aged 50 or older who received an inactivated influenza vaccine. The sample consisted of CD4+ T cells sorted from PBMCs, taken approximately 12 days after vaccination. This sequence joins TRBV11-2 and TRBJ2-7; D gene ambiguous. The CDR3 DNA is TGTGCCAGCAGCTTAGGTCAGTATGGCGAGCAGTACTTC. It yields the protein CASSLGQYGEQYF.